This T cell receptor (beta chain) was recorded in a study of regulatory T cells in long-lasting Graves disease. Overall study context: The definition of persistent Graves' disease was over 5 years of antithyroid drugs with positive TSH receptor antibodies. Whole-study findings and limits: Persistent cases favored TRBV28, TRBJ1-2 and TRBJ2-5.

Both iRepertoire HTBI primers and Arm-PCR of CDR3 regions were used to build the TCR beta libraries. TCRdb independently ran MiXCR on the multiplex PCR reads; one entry per CDR3 protein. The repertoire includes approximately 400,000 distinct CDR3 sequences, around 21% of them detected once, and less than 25% sits in the top ten. Per germline, CDR1 SNHLY and CDR2 FYNNEI. V lost 6 bases and J lost 3, with 15 bases in between. The CDR3 runs to 15 residues. A remark on this clonotype: Its antigen is not known.

This sample's time point: persistent/refractory GD, antithyroid drugs over 5 years with positive TRAb. RNA from PBMCs was the source of the TCR library. In Xi'an, China, an endocrinology department was the source of patients. This receptor was obtained from a female donor with Graves disease. V usage is TRBV2 and J usage is TRBJ2-1, with D possibly TRBD2 on 5 matching bases. The material was peripheral blood mononuclear cells (PBMCs), obtained when the disease was refractory, from a patient treated with antithyroid drugs. The CDR3 region has the DNA TGTGCCAGCAGCCCCGCGGAGGCCCTCTACAATGAGCAGTTCTTC. Its protein product is CASSPAEALYNEQFF. The full variable domain, completed using reference TRBV2 and TRBJ2-1, is EPEVTQTPSHQVTQMGQEVILRCVPISNHLYFYWYRQILGQKVEFLVSFYNNEISEKSEIFDDQFSVERPDGSNFTLKIRSTKLEDSAMYFCASSPAEALYNEQFFGPGTRLTVL.